Detailed here is one T cell receptor beta chain. This sample is drawn from a study of breast tumors, draining lymph nodes, adjacent tissues. Axillary draining lymph nodes of breast cancer patients supplied the node samples. CDR3 size: 15 residues. V was cut by 3 bases and J by 3 bases, with 14 bases left in between. Per the germline V gene, CDR1 is LGHNA and CDR2 is YSLEER. TCRdb processed the multiplex PCR reads anew with MiXCR; each CDR3 protein has one entry. This sample has under 250,000 distinct CDR3 sequences, with roughly 32% found just once. The genes are TRBV4-3 and TRBJ1-1; D perhaps matches TRBD1 (6 bases). This TCR derives from a female donor with breast cancer. Some clones in this sample may be carry-over from other donors' samples. Sequencing was done on a sample of axillary lymph node tissue. The CDR3 reads CASSHGRDIHTEAFF. CDR3 coding DNA: TGCGCCAGCAGCCATGGGCGGGACATCCACACTGAAGCTTTCTTT.